This TCR beta chain appears in the sequencing data of a study of blood T cell repertoires in COVID-19. Sequencing used immunoSEQ multiplex PCR; TCRdb keeps in-frame clones, though not all of them. The sample shows approximately 240,000 clones, about 93% of them seen only once. Germline CDR1 SGHTA, CDR2 FQGNSA. V was clipped by 5 bases and J by 1 base; unmatched bases: 9. CDR3 length: 16 residues. Sequencing was performed on PBMCs or T cells enriched from blood (not recorded which). The TCR was taken from a woman aged 18-29 years who had recovered from COVID-19. The chain uses TRBV7-2 and TRBJ2-5, with 8 bases matching TRBD2. CDR3 in DNA: TGTGCCAGCAGCCCCCAGCGGGGGACGTCCCAAGAGACCCAGTACTTC. It codes for CASSPQRGTSQETQYF.